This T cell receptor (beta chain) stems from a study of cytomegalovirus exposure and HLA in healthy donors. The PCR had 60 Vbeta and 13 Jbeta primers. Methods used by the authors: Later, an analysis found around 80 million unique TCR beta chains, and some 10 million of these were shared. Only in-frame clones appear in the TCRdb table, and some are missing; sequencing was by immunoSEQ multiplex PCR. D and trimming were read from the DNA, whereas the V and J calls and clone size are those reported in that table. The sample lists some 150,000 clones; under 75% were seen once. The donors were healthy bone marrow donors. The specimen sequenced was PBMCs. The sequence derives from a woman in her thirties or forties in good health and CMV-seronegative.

CDR3 in amino acids: CAILGTDYGYTF. The CDR3 nucleotides are TGTGCCATACTCGGGACAGACTATGGCTACACCTTC. The V gene is TRBV6-6, the J gene TRBJ1-2; 7 bases are shared with TRBD1. The CDR3 has 12 residues. With 10 bases clipped from V and 3 bases from J, the junction kept 5 bases outside the gene matches. Germline V gives CDR1 MNHNY, CDR2 SVGAGI (reference sequence).